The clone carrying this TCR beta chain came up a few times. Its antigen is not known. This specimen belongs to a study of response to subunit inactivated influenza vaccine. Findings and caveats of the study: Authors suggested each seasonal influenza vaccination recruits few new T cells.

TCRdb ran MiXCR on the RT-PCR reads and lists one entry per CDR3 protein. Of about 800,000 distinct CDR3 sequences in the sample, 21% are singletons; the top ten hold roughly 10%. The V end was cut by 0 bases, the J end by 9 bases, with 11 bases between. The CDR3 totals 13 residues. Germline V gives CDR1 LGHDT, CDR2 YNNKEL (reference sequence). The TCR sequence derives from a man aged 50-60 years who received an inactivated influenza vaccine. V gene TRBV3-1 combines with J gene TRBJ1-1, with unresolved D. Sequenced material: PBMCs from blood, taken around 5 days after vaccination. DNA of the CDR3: TGTGCCAGCAGCCAAGATTGGAGCAGCAAAGCTTTCTTT. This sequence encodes CASSQDWSSKAFF.